This T cell receptor beta chain stems from a study of T cell repertoires in aging, cancer and after chemotherapy. This clonotype was seen only a few times. Rearranged V-D-J TRB sequences were amplified with a mixed TRB-A/B primer pool. MiXCR was run by TCRdb on the multiplex PCR reads, yielding one entry per CDR3 protein. The repertoire has 9,500 to 13,000 distinct CDR3 sequences, about 25% of them found once; the top ten carry over 1%. The CDR3 runs 15 residues. Germline V CDR1 and CDR2: DFQATT, SNEGSKA (reference sequence). Germline trimming cut 6 bases from V and 2 bases from J; bases unmatched to any gene: 12. Peripheral blood genomic DNA, not sorted cells or RNA, was the template.

The V call is TRBV20-1, the J call TRBJ2-5, with 7 nucleotides matching TRBD2. The TCR was taken from a human donor in good health. The sequenced material came from blood. For the CDR3, the DNA is TGCAGTGCCAGGAAGGGACTAACCCTACAAGAGACCCAGTACTTC. Translating it yields CSARKGLTLQETQYF.